This TCR beta chain was documented in a study of cytomegalovirus exposure and HLA in healthy donors. On the study more broadly: The study placed approximately 81% of its approximately 400 genotyped donors in the Caucasian-associated ancestry cluster.

General study findings and limits: Later analysis suggested links between common viral pathogens and several top significant clusters. What TCR beta sequences reportedly achieved was accurate prediction of HLA-A and HLA-B alleles in most subjects.

The PCR employed 60 Vbeta primers together with 13 Jbeta primers. The repertoire was sequenced with immunoSEQ multiplex PCR; TCRdb's copy has only in-frame clones and lacks some. The sample lists tens of thousands of clones, 70% to 85% occurring once. For this clone: What it binds is not known.

Per germline, CDR1 SNHLY and CDR2 FYNNEI. This CDR3 region has 17 residues. Unmatched junction bases numbered 10, after V lost 7 bases and J lost 2 bases. The sample was PBMCs. The receptor was isolated from a woman aged 30 to 39 in good health and CMV-seronegative. The V and J genes are TRBV2 and TRBJ2-5; TRBD2 matches 13 bases. CDR3 DNA: TGTGCCAGCATTGGAACTAGCGGGGGGGGAGGGCAAGAGACCCAGTACTTC. Encoded protein: CASIGTSGGGGQETQYF.